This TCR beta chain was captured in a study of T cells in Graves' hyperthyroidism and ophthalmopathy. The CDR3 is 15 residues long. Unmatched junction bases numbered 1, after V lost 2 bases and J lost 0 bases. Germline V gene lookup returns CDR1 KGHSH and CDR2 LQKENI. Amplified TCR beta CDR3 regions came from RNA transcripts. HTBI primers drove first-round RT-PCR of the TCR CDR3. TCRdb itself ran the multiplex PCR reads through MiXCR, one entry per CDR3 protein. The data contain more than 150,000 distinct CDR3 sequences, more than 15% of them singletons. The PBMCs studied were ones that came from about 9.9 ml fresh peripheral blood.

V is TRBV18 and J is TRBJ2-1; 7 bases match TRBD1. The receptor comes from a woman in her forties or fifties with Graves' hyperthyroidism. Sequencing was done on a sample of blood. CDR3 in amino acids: CASSPNRGSYNEQFF. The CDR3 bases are TGTGCCAGCTCACCAAACAGGGGCTCCTACAATGAGCAGTTCTTC.